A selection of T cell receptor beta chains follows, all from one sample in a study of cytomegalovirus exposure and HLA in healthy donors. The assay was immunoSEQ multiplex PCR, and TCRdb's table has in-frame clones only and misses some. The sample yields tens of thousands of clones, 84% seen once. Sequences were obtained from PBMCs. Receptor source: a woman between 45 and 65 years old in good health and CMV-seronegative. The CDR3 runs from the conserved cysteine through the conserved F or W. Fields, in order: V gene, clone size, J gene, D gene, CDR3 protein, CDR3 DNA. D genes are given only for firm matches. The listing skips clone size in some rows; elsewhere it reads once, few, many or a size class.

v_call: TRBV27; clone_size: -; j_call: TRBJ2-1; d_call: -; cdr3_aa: CASSRDLIYNEQFF; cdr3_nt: TGTGCCAGCAGTCGGGACTTGATATACAATGAGCAGTTCTTC
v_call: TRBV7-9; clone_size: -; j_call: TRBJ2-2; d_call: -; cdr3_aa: CASSFGGLTGELFF; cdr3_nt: TGTGCCAGCAGCTTTGGTGGGCTAACCGGGGAGCTGTTTTTT
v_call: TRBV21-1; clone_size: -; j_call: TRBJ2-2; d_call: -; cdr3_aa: CASTRGDREDGGELFF; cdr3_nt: TGTGCCAGCACCCGGGGGGACAGGGAAGATGGCGGGGAGCTGTTTTTT
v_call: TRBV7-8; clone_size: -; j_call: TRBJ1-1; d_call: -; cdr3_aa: CASSLAPRENTEAFF; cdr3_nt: TGTGCCAGCAGCTTAGCCCCCAGGGAGAACACTGAAGCTTTCTTT
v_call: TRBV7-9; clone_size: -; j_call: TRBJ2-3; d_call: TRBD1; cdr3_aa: CASSSSGGNTDTQYF; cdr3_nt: TGTGCCAGCAGCTCATCAGGGGGAAACACAGATACGCAGTATTTT
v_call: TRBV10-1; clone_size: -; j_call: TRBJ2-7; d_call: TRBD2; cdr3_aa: CASSPGLASYEQYF; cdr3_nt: TGCGCCAGCAGTCCGGGACTAGCTTCCTACGAGCAGTACTTC
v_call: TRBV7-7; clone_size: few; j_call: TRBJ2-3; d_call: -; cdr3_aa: CASSLGDGADTQYF; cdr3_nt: TGTGCTAGCAGCTTAGGAGACGGAGCTGATACGCAGTATTTT
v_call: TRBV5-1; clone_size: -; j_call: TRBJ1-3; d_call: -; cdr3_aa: CASSLWSGSGNTIYF; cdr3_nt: TGCGCCAGCAGCTTGTGGTCAGGCTCTGGAAACACCATATATTTT
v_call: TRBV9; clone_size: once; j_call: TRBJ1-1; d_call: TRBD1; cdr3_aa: CASSVRTGKDTEAFF; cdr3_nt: TGTGCCAGCAGCGTTCGGACAGGGAAGGACACTGAAGCTTTCTTT
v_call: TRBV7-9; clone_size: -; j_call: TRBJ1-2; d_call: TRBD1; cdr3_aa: CASSSGTGGASNYGYTF; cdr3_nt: TGTGCCAGCAGCTCGGGGACAGGGGGCGCGTCTAACTATGGCTACACCTTC
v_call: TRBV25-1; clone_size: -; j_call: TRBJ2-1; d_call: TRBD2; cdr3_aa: CASSELATSGRNEQFF; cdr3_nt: TGTGCCAGCAGTGAATTGGCGACTAGCGGGAGGAATGAGCAGTTCTTC
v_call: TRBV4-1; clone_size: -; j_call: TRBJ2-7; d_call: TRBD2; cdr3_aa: CASSQGGTSGRSTDEQYF; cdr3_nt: TGCGCCAGCAGCCAGGGGGGCACTAGCGGGAGAAGCACCGACGAGCAGTACTTC
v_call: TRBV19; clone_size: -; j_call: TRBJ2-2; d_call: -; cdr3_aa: CASSMLENTGELFF; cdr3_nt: TGTGCCAGTAGTATGTTAGAAAACACCGGGGAGCTGTTTTTT
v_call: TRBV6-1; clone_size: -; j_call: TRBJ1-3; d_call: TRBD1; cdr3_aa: CASLGGEGGHTIYF; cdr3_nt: TGTGCCAGCCTAGGGGGCGAAGGAGGGCACACCATATATTTT
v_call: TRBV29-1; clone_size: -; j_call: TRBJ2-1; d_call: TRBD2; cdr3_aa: CSGGLADYNEQFF; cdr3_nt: TGCAGCGGGGGACTAGCGGACTACAATGAGCAGTTCTTC
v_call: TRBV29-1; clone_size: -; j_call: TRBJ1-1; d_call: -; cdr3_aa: CSVSGGRGNTEAFF; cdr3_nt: TGCAGCGTTTCGGGGGGACGAGGGAACACTGAAGCTTTCTTT
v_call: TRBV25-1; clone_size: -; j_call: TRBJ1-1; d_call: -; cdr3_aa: CASSESSLRAYTEAFF; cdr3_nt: TGTGCCAGCAGTGAATCTAGTTTGCGGGCGTACACTGAAGCTTTCTTT
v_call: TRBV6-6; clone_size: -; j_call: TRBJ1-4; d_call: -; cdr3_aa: CASSPNRLTNEKLFF; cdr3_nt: TGTGCCAGCAGTCCTAACAGGCTCACTAATGAAAAACTGTTTTTT
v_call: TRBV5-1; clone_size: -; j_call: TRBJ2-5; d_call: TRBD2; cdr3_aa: CASSLASSGLFETQYF; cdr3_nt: TGCGCCAGCAGCTTGGCTTCTAGCGGGTTGTTTGAGACCCAGTACTTC
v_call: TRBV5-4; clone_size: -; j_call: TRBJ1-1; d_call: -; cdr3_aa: CASSFTGTEAFF; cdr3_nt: TGTGCCAGCAGCTTTACTGGCACTGAAGCTTTCTTT
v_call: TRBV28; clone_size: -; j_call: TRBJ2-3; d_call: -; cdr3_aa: CASRGSADTQYF; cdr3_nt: TGTGCCAGTAGGGGTTCGGCGGATACGCAGTATTTT
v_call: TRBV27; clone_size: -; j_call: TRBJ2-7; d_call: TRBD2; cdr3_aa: CASSFQSSGSEEQYF; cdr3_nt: TGTGCCAGCAGTTTCCAGTCTAGCGGGAGTGAAGAGCAGTACTTC
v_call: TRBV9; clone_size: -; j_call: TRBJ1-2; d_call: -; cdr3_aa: CASSEQDVIYGYTF; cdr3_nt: TGTGCCAGCAGCGAACAGGACGTTATCTATGGCTACACCTTC
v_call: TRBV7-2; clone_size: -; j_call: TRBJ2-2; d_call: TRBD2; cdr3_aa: CASSLDSGGKVGELFF; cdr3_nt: TGTGCCAGCAGCTTAGACAGCGGGGGGAAGGTCGGGGAGCTGTTTTTT
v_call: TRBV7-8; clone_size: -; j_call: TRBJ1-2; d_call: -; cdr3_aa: CASSLGSASYGYTF; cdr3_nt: TGTGCCAGCAGCTTAGGCTCCGCGTCCTATGGCTACACCTTC
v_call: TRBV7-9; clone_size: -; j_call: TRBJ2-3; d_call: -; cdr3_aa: CASSFPLVGGWTDTQYF; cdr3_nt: TGTGCCAGCAGCTTTCCCCTGGTGGGAGGATGGACAGATACGCAGTATTTT
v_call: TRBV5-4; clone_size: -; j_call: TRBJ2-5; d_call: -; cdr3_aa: CASSPVGAETQYF; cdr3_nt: TGTGCCAGCAGCCCTGTAGGGGCTGAGACCCAGTACTTC
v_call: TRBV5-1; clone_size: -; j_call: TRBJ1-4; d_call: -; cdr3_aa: CASSLEGKTTNEKLFF; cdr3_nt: TGCGCCAGCAGCTTGGAGGGGAAAACAACTAATGAAAAACTGTTTTTT
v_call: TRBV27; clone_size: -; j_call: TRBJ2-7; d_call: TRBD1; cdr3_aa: CASSPDRGLEQYF; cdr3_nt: TGTGCCAGCAGCCCGGACAGGGGGCTCGAGCAGTACTTC
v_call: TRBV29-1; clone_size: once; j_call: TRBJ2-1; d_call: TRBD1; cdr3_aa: CSVEDRVGRNEQFF; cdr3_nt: TGCAGCGTTGAGGACAGGGTGGGGCGCAATGAGCAGTTCTTC
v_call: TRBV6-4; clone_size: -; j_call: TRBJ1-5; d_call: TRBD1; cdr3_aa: CASSDPFFRTGYSPWYHF; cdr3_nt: TGTGCCAGCAGTGACCCGTTTTTTAGGACAGGGTATTCTCCATGGTACCATTTT
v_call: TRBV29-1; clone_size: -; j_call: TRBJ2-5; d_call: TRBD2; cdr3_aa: CSVDREAQETQYF; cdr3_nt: TGCAGCGTTGACCGGGAGGCCCAAGAGACCCAGTACTTC
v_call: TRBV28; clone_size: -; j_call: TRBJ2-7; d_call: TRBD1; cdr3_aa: CASRGDRTYEQYF; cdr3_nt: TGTGCCAGCAGGGGGGACAGGACCTACGAGCAGTACTTC
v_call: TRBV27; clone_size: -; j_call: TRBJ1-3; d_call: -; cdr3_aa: CASSPLQEVNTIYF; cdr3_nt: TGTGCCAGCAGTCCCCTACAGGAAGTAAACACCATATATTTT
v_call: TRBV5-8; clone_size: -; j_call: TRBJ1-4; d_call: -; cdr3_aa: CASSLDGEKLFF; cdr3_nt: TGTGCCAGCAGCTTGGACGGTGAAAAACTGTTTTTT
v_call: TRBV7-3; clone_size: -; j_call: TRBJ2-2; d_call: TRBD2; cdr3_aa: CASSLIPTQSRLAGGPRTGELFF; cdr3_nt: TGTGCCAGCAGCTTAATCCCTACCCAGTCACGACTAGCGGGGGGGCCGCGGACCGGGGAGCTGTTTTTT
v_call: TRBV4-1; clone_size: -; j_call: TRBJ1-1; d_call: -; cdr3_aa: CASSQDPQGNTEAFF; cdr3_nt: TGCGCCAGCAGCCAAGATCCCCAGGGGAACACTGAAGCTTTCTTT
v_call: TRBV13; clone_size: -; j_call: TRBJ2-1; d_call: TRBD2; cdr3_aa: CASSPSGGYNEQFF; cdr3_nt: TGTGCCAGCAGCCCTAGCGGGGGCTACAATGAGCAGTTCTTC
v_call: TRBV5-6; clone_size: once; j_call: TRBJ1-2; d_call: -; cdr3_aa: CASSLVAQGYTF; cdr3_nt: TGTGCCAGCAGCTTGGTCGCCCAGGGCTACACCTTC
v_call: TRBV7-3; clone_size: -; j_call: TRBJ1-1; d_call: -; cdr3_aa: CASSLDGGSSEAFF; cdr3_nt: TGTGCCAGCAGCTTAGACGGCGGATCTTCTGAAGCTTTCTTT
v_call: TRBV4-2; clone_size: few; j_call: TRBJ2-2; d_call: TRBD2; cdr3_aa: CASSQDFGGGSGELFF; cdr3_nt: TGTGCCAGCAGCCAAGATTTCGGGGGAGGGAGCGGGGAGCTGTTTTTT
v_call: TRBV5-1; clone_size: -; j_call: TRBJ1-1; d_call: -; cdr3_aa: CASSQPGSMNTEAFF; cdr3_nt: TGCGCCAGCAGCCAACCAGGTTCTATGAACACTGAAGCTTTCTTT
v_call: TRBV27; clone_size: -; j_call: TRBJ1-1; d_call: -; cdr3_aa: CASSSVGALTFF; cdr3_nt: TGTGCCAGCAGTTCTGTGGGCGCGTTAACTTTCTTT
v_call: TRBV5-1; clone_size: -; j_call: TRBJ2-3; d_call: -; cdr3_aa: CASSLEGGTDTQYF; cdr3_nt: TGCGCCAGCAGCTTGGAGGGAGGCACAGATACGCAGTATTTT
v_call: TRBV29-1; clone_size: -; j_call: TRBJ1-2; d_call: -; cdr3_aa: CSAEWATYGYTF; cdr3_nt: TGCAGCGCCGAATGGGCCACCTATGGCTACACCTTC
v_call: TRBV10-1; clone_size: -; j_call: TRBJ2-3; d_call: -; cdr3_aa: CASSGRGLPHTDTQYF; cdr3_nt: TGCGCCAGCAGTGGACGGGGACTTCCTCACACAGATACGCAGTATTTT
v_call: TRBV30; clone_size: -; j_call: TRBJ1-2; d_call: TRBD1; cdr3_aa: CAWGTGGIVYGYTF; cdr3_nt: TGTGCCTGGGGGACAGGGGGCATTGTCTATGGCTACACCTTC
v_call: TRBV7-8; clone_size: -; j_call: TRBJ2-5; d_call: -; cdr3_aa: CASSLDSETQYF; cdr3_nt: TGTGCCAGCAGCTTAGACTCTGAGACCCAGTACTTC
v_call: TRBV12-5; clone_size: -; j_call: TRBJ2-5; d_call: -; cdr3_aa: CASGLTGESQYF; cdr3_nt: TGTGCTAGTGGTTTGACGGGGGAGTCCCAGTACTTC
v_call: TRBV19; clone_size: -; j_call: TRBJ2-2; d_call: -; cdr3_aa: CASSKTGINTGELFF; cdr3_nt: TGTGCCAGTAGCAAGACAGGAATCAACACCGGGGAGCTGTTTTTT